These 21 T cell receptor beta chains originate from one sample sequenced in a study of shared clonotypes between healthy human individuals. Sequencing was performed with immunoSEQ multiplex PCR; in TCRdb, only in-frame clones are kept and a portion is missing. Here the sample spans some 240,000 clones, about 69% being singletons. Sequenced sample: memory CD4+ T cells sorted from blood. Subset denoted: CD45RA-negative fraction. The receptors shown here come from a man aged 30-40 years in good health.

This clone was detected a few times. The V and J genes are TRBV11-3 and TRBJ1-1, with 8 bases that match TRBD1. Germline CDR1 reads SGHNT; CDR2 reads YENEEA. V was clipped by 5 bases and J by 11 bases; unmatched bases: 7. The CDR3 totals 12 residues. This CDR3 is CASSPGQGSAFF. CDR3 nucleotide sequence: TGTGCCAGCAGCCCCGGACAGGGTAGCGCTTTCTTT.

This clone was seen a handful of times. The chain recombines TRBV5-5 with TRBJ1-3; unclear D gene. V lost 4 bases, J lost 2 bases, and 7 bases lay in between. CDR3 length equals 13 residues. Germline V lookup: CDR1 SGHKS, CDR2 YYEKEE (reference sequence). The CDR3 protein is CASSPRPGNTIYF. The DNA for the CDR3 is TGTGCCAGCAGCCCTCGACCTGGAAACACCATATATTTT.

V is TRBV18 and J is TRBJ1-1, with D perhaps TRBD1 (6 bases). CDR1 and CDR2 (germline): KGHSH, LQKENI. The CDR3 is 15 residues long. Trimming cost V 3 bases and J 1 base, with 12 bases left between them. For the CDR3, the DNA is TGTGCCAGCTCACCTACCGGGACAACGAACACTGAAGCTTTCTTT. Protein product: CASSPTGTTNTEAFF.

In this sample, this clone turned up a few times. This sample also contains other DNA sequences that code for the same CDR3. The chain employs TRBV30 and TRBJ2-7; no definite D call. The CDR3 length is 12 residues. Trimming took off 3 bases at V and 1 base at J, with 7 bases between the two ends. Germline V gene lookup returns CDR1 GTSNPN and CDR2 SVGIG (reference sequence). The CDR3 DNA is TGTGCCTGGAGCCCCCGGTCCTACGAGCAGTACTTC. Protein product: CAWSPRSYEQYF.

The chain employs TRBV5-1 and TRBJ2-7; 8 bases fit TRBD2. V lost 4 bases, J lost 6 bases, and 6 bases stayed unmatched. The germline V gene has CDR1 SGHRS and CDR2 YFSETQ. This CDR3 region has 13 residues. The CDR3 bases are TGCGCCAGCAGCGCCGGGACTAGGGGCGAGCAGTACTTC. It yields the protein CASSAGTRGEQYF.

This chain links TRBV5-4 with TRBJ2-5, with D possibly TRBD1 on 6 matching bases. The CDR3 covers 16 residues. The ends were cut back, 0 bases at V and 0 bases at J, with 12 bases in the middle. Germline V gene sequence: CDR1 SGHNT, CDR2 YYREEE (reference sequence). The DNA for the CDR3 is TGTGCCAGCAGCTTGGCAGGGGCCCTGTACCAAGAGACCCAGTACTTC. Its protein product is CASSLAGALYQETQYF.

The rearrangement links TRBV29-1 to TRBJ2-1, with TRBD2 matching over 8 bases. Germline V CDR1 and CDR2: SQVTM, ANQGSEA. The V segment lost 5 bases and the J segment 4 bases; nucleotides outside the gene matches: 7. The CDR3 runs to 14 residues. CDR3 loop: CSVLSGRIYNEQFF. CDR3 DNA sequence: TGCAGCGTTTTGAGCGGGAGAATATACAATGAGCAGTTCTTC.

This clone came up a few times. This chain connects TRBV19 to TRBJ2-1, with D possibly TRBD2 on 7 matching bases. The CDR3 extends over 14 amino acids. The germline V gene has CDR1 LNHDA and CDR2 SQIVND (reference sequence). Between the trimmed V and J ends, which lost 4 bases and 6 bases, there was a span of 13 bases. Written as DNA, the CDR3 is TGTGCCAGTAGTAGGGTCGCGGGGGCCAATGAGCAGTTCTTC. The encoded protein is CASSRVAGANEQFF.

The chain is built from TRBV5-1 and TRBJ2-3, with D possibly matching TRBD2 (6 bases). Germline V lookup: CDR1 SGHRS, CDR2 YFSETQ. Deletions cut 5 bases from V and 4 bases from J, with 11 bases between. The CDR3 has 13 amino acids. The CDR3 sequence: CASRPGLSDTQYF. Written as DNA, the CDR3 is TGCGCCAGCAGACCGGGACTCTCAGATACGCAGTATTTT.

CDR3 DNA sequence: TGCGCCAGCACCTCTTGGGGCGGAGAGACCCAGTACTTC. Its translation is CASTSWGGETQYF. V is TRBV5-1 and J is TRBJ2-5, with TRBD1 as a possible D gene (5 bases). The CDR3 totals 13 residues. The V and J ends lost 6 bases and 4 bases respectively, with 13 bases between them. Germline values: CDR1 SGHRS, CDR2 YFSETQ. Complete variable domain (other parts from reference TRBV5-1 and TRBJ2-5): KAGVTQTPRYLIKTRGQQVTLSCSPISGHRSVSWYQQTPGQGLQFLFEYFSETQRNKGNFPGRFSGRQFSNSRSEMNVSTLELGDSALYLCASTSWGGETQYFGPGTRLLVL.

V is TRBV7-6 and J is TRBJ2-5; tentative D call: TRBD2 (5 bases). The V gene lost 1 base and the J gene lost 5 bases, with 11 bases spanning the gap. CDR1 SGHVS and CDR2 FNYEAQ come from the germline V gene. CDR3 size: 14 residues. The CDR3 here is CASSLVGERETQYF. The CDR3 nucleotides read TGTGCCAGCAGCTTAGTTGGGGAGAGGGAGACCCAGTACTTC.

This clone was recorded once. The chain recombines TRBV7-8 with TRBJ1-1; D gene ambiguous. Germline lookup yields CDR1 SGHVS and CDR2 FQNEAQ. The ends were cut back, 5 bases at V and 6 bases at J, with 16 bases in the middle. This CDR3 is built from 14 residues. Here the CDR3 reads CASSGRVGYSEAFF. CDR3 nucleotide sequence: TGTGCCAGCAGCGGAAGGGTAGGGTACTCTGAAGCTTTCTTT. Complete variable domain (other parts from reference TRBV7-8 and TRBJ1-1): GAGVSQSPRYKVAKRGQDVALRCDPISGHVSLFWYQQALGQGPEFLTYFQNEAQLDKSGLPSDRFFAERPEGSVSTLKIQRTQQEDSAVYLCASSGRVGYSEAFFGQGTRLTVV.

The chain has TRBV5-1 and TRBJ1-2, with D perhaps TRBD1 (5 bases). This CDR3 is 13 amino acids long. Germline CDR1 SGHRS, CDR2 YFSETQ. The ends were cut back, 4 bases at V and 2 bases at J, with 9 bases in the middle. The CDR3 DNA is TGCGCCAGCAGCAGCCGGGACAACTATGGCTACACCTTC. Amino acid sequence: CASSSRDNYGYTF.

This clone occurred a few times. The chain combines TRBV7-6 with TRBJ2-2; 9 bases map to TRBD2. CDR1 and CDR2 (germline): SGHVS, FNYEAQ. The CDR3 is 15 residues long. V was clipped by 2 bases and J by 10 bases; unmatched bases: 8. CDR3 bases: TGTGCCAGCAGCTTATTTGCGGGAGGGCCGTCGGAGCTGTTTTTT. Translated: CASSLFAGGPSELFF.

This clone has only a few counts. The CDR3 DNA reads as TGCGCCAGCACACTTGATTCGGGACTAGCGGGAGGTGAGCAGTTCTTC. Protein product: CASTLDSGLAGGEQFF. The rearrangement links TRBV5-1 to TRBJ2-1; 15 bases fit TRBD2. The CDR3 has 16 amino acids. Per the germline V gene, CDR1 is SGHRS and CDR2 is YFSETQ. V trimming: 6 bases; J trimming: 9 bases; junction bases outside the gene matches: 10. Full variable domain (outside the CDR3, taken from reference TRBV5-1 and TRBJ2-1): KAGVTQTPRYLIKTRGQQVTLSCSPISGHRSVSWYQQTPGQGLQFLFEYFSETQRNKGNFPGRFSGRQFSNSRSEMNVSTLELGDSALYLCASTLDSGLAGGEQFFGPGTRLTVL.

This clone appeared many times. The rearrangement joins TRBV11-2 to TRBJ1-5, with TRBD1 matching over 7 bases. Germline assignment: CDR1 SGHAT and CDR2 FQNNGV. The CDR3 loop spans 14 amino acids. V lost 7 bases and J lost 3; bases outside the gene matches: 6. The CDR3 loop is CASTLDRDNQPQHF. CDR3 nucleotide sequence: TGTGCCAGCACATTAGACAGGGACAATCAGCCCCAGCATTTT.

This clone was counted a few times. The chain combines TRBV7-2 with TRBJ2-2; no clear D gene. V was clipped by 4 bases and J by 4 bases, with 19 bases between them. The CDR3 spans 17 residues. In germline, CDR1 is SGHTA, CDR2 FQGNSA. CDR3 nucleotides: TGTGCCAGCAGCTGGTTTGGGGATAATCTCCCCACCGGGGAGCTGTTTTTT. Encoded protein: CASSWFGDNLPTGELFF.

The sample holds many counts of this clone. At one end, the junction sequence differs from germline, possibly due to a read error. The chain recombines TRBV14 with TRBJ1-4; 8 bases line up with TRBD1. CDR1 is SGHDN and CDR2 is FVKESK in the germline V gene. This CDR3 is built from 16 residues. CDR3 sequence reads: CASSQDPGQANQKLFF. The CDR3 bases are TGTGCCAGCAGTCAAGACCCGGGACAGGCGAACCAGAAACTGTTTTTT.

In its sample, this clone was seen a few times. The V gene is TRBV4-3, the J gene TRBJ2-7; 7 nucleotides match TRBD2. Trimming took 0 bases from V and 7 from J; bases not matched to a gene: 9. Per the germline V gene, CDR1 is LGHNA and CDR2 is YSLEER. The CDR3 is 15 residues long. This CDR3 is CASSQDFGGDGEQYF. In DNA, the CDR3 is TGCGCCAGCAGCCAAGACTTTGGGGGGGATGGGGAGCAGTACTTC.

This clone was seen more than once but under ten times. The chain combines TRBV25-1 with TRBJ2-5; D may be TRBD2 (6 bases). Germline CDR1 is MGHDK and CDR2 is SYGVNS. The V and J ends lost 5 bases and 5 bases respectively, with 21 bases between them. The CDR3 has 16 residues. The CDR3 DNA sequence: TGTGCCAGCAGTAGCTCGACTAGGCTCCGATGGGAGACCCAGTACTTC. This encodes CASSSSTRLRWETQYF.

This clone was seen just once. J is TRBJ2-1 and V is TRBV29-1, with D maybe TRBD1 (5 bases). Germline V gives CDR1 SQVTM, CDR2 ANQGSEA. The CDR3 has 14 residues. V lost 6 bases to trimming and J lost 7 bases, with 19 bases between them. The CDR3 DNA reads TGCAGCGTCCCAGTAGGGGTTTCTTCAAATGAGCAGTTCTTC. Amino acids: CSVPVGVSSNEQFF.